These 18 T cell receptor beta chains share one sample of origin, sequenced in a study of blood T cell repertoires in COVID-19. The method was immunoSEQ multiplex PCR; TCRdb's version includes in-frame clones alone and lacks a portion of them. The data show under 200,000 clones, with about 85% seen just once and 9.8% held by the top ten. What was sequenced was peripheral blood. The receptors stem from a woman older than 75 with acute or convalescent COVID-19.

The chain couples TRBV19 to TRBJ1-2; D is uncertain. The CDR3 loop spans 11 amino acids. Trimming pared 6 bases from V and 2 bases from J, leaving 4 bases between. Germline V gene data show CDR1 as LNHDA and CDR2 as SQIVND (reference sequence). The CDR3 sequence is CASSPNYGYTF. The CDR3 coding sequence is TGTGCCAGTAGCCCAAACTATGGCTACACCTTC. The full variable domain, rest sourced from reference TRBV19 and TRBJ1-2, is DGGITQSPKYLFRKEGQNVTLSCEQNLNHDAMYWYRQDPGQGLRLIYYSQIVNDFQKGDIAEGYSVSREKKESFPLTVTSAQKNPTAFYLCASSPNYGYTFGSGTRLTVV.

Note on this clone: The sample carries other DNA sequences with the same CDR3. The gene calls are TRBV5-1 and TRBJ1-4; the D gene is possibly TRBD1 (6 bases). The ends were cut back, 0 bases at V and 4 bases at J, with 10 bases in the middle. The CDR3 has 15 residues. The germline V gene has CDR1 SGHRS and CDR2 YFSETQ. CDR3: CASSLGQAFNEKLFF. CDR3 in DNA: TGCGCCAGCAGCTTGGGACAGGCGTTTAATGAAAAACTGTTTTTT.

V and J are TRBV6-4 and TRBJ2-2, with 9 bases aligning to TRBD2. V gave up 3 bases and J gave up 3 bases; unmatched junction bases: 2. Germline V gene data show CDR1 as MRHNA and CDR2 as SNTAGT. The CDR3 extends over 15 amino acids. The CDR3 loop reads CASSELAGYTGELFF. The CDR3 DNA reads TGTGCCAGCAGTGAGCTAGCGGGATACACCGGGGAGCTGTTTTTT.

The V call is TRBV5-6, the J call TRBJ1-2; possibly TRBD1 for D (5 bases). The CDR3 has 12 amino acids. The ends were cut back, 4 bases at V and 4 bases at J, with 8 bases in the middle. Germline assignment: CDR1 SGHDT and CDR2 YYEEEE. Here the CDR3 reads CASSPGGYGYTF. CDR3 nucleotide sequence: TGTGCCAGCAGCCCCGGGGGCTATGGCTACACCTTC. Full variable domain (remainder filled in from reference TRBV5-6 and TRBJ1-2): DAGVTQSPTHLIKTRGQQVTLRCSPKSGHDTVSWYQQALGQGPQFIFQYYEEEERQRGNFPDRFSGHQFPNYSSELNVNALLLGDSALYLCASSPGGYGYTFGSGTRLTVV.

This clone was picked up one time. The rearrangement joins TRBV11-3 to TRBJ2-3, with 10 nucleotides matching TRBD2. The CDR3 extends over 16 amino acids. CDR1 is SGHNT, CDR2 YENEEA, per germline. The V gene end was trimmed by 3 bases and the J gene end by 4 bases; junction bases not matched to a gene: 7. CDR3: CASSLVSGGAADTQYF. The CDR3 coding sequence is TGTGCCAGCAGCTTGGTCAGCGGGGGGGCGGCAGATACGCAGTATTTT.

This clone showed up just a few times. The chain is built from TRBV7-2 and TRBJ1-1; 7 bases agree with TRBD1. J lost 4 bases, V lost 3 bases, and 11 bases had no gene match. CDR1 is SGHTA, CDR2 FQGNSA, per germline. The CDR3 is 16 residues long. DNA of the CDR3: TGTGCCAGCAGCTTGCGGACAGGAGGTATGACCACTGAAGCTTTCTTT. Translation gives CASSLRTGGMTTEAFF.

V is TRBV6-5 and J is TRBJ2-1, with TRBD2 identical over 12 bases. The CDR3 length is 13 residues. CDR1 is MNHEY and CDR2 is SVGAGI in the germline V gene. V was pared by 9 bases and J by 10 bases, with 7 bases of the junction left unmatched. CDR3 region: CASRLAGAGEQFF. The CDR3 region has the DNA TGTGCCAGTAGACTAGCGGGAGCGGGGGAGCAGTTCTTC.

This clone was seen more than once but under ten times. The V call is TRBV30, the J call TRBJ1-2; 7 positions match TRBD1. There are 13 residues in the CDR3. Germline assignment: CDR1 GTSNPN and CDR2 SVGIG (reference sequence). V lost 4 bases and J lost 2; bases outside the gene matches: 4. As DNA, the CDR3 is TGTGCCTGGAAGGACAGGTCAAACTATGGCTACACCTTC. This codes for CAWKDRSNYGYTF.

The chain has TRBV20-1 and TRBJ2-4; D unresolved. Germline lookup yields CDR1 DFQATT and CDR2 SNEGSKA (reference sequence). There are 13 residues in the CDR3. Trimming pared 3 bases from V and 1 base from J, leaving 7 bases between. CDR3 nucleotide sequence: TGCAGTGCTAGTGATCTCGCCAAAAACATTCAGTACTTC. This codes for CSASDLAKNIQYF.

This clone was found once. The chain uses TRBV12-3 or TRBV12-4 and TRBJ1-2, with D hard to call. The CDR3 has 12 residues. V was clipped by 4 bases and J by 5 bases, with 8 bases between them. The CDR3, as DNA: TGTGCCAGCAGTTCTACGAGGTATGGCTACACCTTC. Translating gives CASSSTRYGYTF.

This chain connects TRBV7-2 to TRBJ1-5, with 9 bases identical to TRBD1. Germline assignment: CDR1 SGHTA and CDR2 FQGNSA. The CDR3 sequence is 14 residues long. After removal of 5 bases from V and 6 bases from J, the junction contained 5 bases not matched to a gene. This CDR3 is CASSRLTGGQPQHF. Written as DNA, the CDR3 is TGTGCCAGCAGCCGCTTGACAGGGGGTCAGCCCCAGCATTTT.

The V call is TRBV4-1, the J call TRBJ1-1; D uncertain. CDR3 size: 14 residues. Germline CDR1 and CDR2: MGHRA and YSYEKL. Between the trimmed V and J ends, which lost 1 base and 4 bases, there was a span of 10 bases. CDR3 nucleotide sequence: TGCGCCAGCAGCCAAGGTCGTCTGGCCACTGAAGCTTTCTTT. Translated, it gives CASSQGRLATEAFF.

The CDR3 DNA reads TGTGCCAGCAGTGAAGCGGGGAGGGCTGAAGCTTTCTTT. It encodes CASSEAGRAEAFF. The chain is built from TRBV6-1 and TRBJ1-1; D not resolved. Germline loops: CDR1 MNHNS, CDR2 SASEGT. The CDR3 extends over 13 amino acids. Trimming shortened V by 0 bases and J by 6 bases, and 8 bases separated the two germline ends.

J is TRBJ2-7 and V is TRBV3-1 (or the pseudogene TRBV3-2), with D tentatively TRBD1 (5 bases). This CDR3 has 13 amino acids. Germline loops: CDR1 LGHDT, CDR2 YNNKEL (reference sequence). Trimming pared 5 bases from V and 7 bases from J, leaving 15 bases between. CDR3 protein: CASSGAPFREQYF. Written as DNA, the CDR3 is TGTGCCAGCAGCGGGGCCCCCTTCAGGGAGCAGTACTTC.

The J gene is TRBJ2-3, the V gene TRBV3-1 (or the pseudogene TRBV3-2), with 8 nucleotides matching TRBD1. Germline V lookup: CDR1 LGHDT, CDR2 YNNKEL (reference sequence). V lost 4 bases to trimming and J lost 1 base; unmatched junction nucleotides: 10. The CDR3 length is 17 residues. CDR3 bases: TGTGCCAGCAGCCTCCGGATGTCGGGACAGGGCACAGATACGCAGTATTTT. It yields the protein CASSLRMSGQGTDTQYF.

CDR3 nucleotide sequence: TGTGCCAGCTCAGCAGGGTATGGTAATGAAAAACTGTTTTTT. Translation: CASSAGYGNEKLFF. The chain recombines TRBV18 with TRBJ1-4, with D perhaps TRBD1 (5 bases). Germline-derived CDR1 and CDR2 are KGHSH and LQKENI. Trimming took off 5 bases at V and 4 bases at J, with 11 bases between the two ends. This CDR3 contains 14 residues.

As DNA, the CDR3 is TGTGCCAGCAGCTCTAGCTCAGAGACCCAGTACTTC. Translating it yields CASSSSSETQYF. This chain connects TRBV5-4 to TRBJ2-5, with D maybe TRBD2 (5 bases). The CDR3 extends over 12 amino acids. Germline CDR1 SGHNT, CDR2 YYREEE (reference sequence). V lost 3 bases and J 4 bases, leaving 7 bases between the germline ends.

The CDR3: CASSARQGVGYTF. CDR3 nucleotide sequence: TGTGCCAGCTCAGCGAGACAGGGGGTGGGCTACACCTTC. The V call is TRBV18, the J call TRBJ1-2, with TRBD1 matching 9 bases. Trimming took 5 bases from V and 8 from J; bases not matched to a gene: 6. From germline, CDR1 is KGHSH and CDR2 LQKENI. The length of the CDR3 is 13 residues.